This T cell receptor (beta chain) emerged from a study of identical twins. TCRdb reanalysed the 5' RACE reads using MiXCR and keeps one entry per CDR3 protein. The profile shows around 960,000 distinct CDR3 sequences, approximately 13% of them singletons. With 6 bases clipped from V and 5 bases from J, the junction kept 15 bases outside the gene matches. From germline, CDR1 is SNHLY and CDR2 FYNNEI. This CDR3 contains 16 residues. This same sample was also part of a study on yellow fever vaccine responses in identical twins. That paper notes: Among the twins, the vaccine T cell response reportedly seemed partly convergent and partly personalized.

The V call is TRBV2, the J call TRBJ2-7, with TRBD1 matching over 8 bases. Sequenced input: PBMCs. The clonotype originates from a woman between 18 and 29 years old in good health. The CDR3 DNA reads TGTGCCAGCAGCGCCAGGATGGACAGGGTTCCCCACGAGCAGTACTTC. This translates into CASSARMDRVPHEQYF.